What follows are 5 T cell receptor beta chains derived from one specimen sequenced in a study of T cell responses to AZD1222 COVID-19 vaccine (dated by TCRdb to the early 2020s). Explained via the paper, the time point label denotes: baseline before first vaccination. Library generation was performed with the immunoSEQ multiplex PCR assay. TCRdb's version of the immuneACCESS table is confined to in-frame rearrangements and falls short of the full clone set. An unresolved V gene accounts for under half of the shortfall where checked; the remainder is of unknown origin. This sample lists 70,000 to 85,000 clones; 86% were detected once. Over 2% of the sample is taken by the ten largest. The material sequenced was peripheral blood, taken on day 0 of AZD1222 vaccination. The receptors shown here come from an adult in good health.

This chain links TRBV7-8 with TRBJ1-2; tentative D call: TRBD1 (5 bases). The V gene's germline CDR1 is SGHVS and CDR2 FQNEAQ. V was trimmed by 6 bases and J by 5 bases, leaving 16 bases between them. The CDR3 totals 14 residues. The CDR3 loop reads CASRPERGTYGYTF. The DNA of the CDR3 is TGTGCCAGCAGGCCCGAGCGAGGGACTTATGGCTACACCTTC. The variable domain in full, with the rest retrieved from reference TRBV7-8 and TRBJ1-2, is GAGVSQSPRYKVAKRGQDVALRCDPISGHVSLFWYQQALGQGPEFLTYFQNEAQLDKSGLPSDRFFAERPEGSVSTLKIQRTQQEDSAVYLCASRPERGTYGYTFGSGTRLTVV.

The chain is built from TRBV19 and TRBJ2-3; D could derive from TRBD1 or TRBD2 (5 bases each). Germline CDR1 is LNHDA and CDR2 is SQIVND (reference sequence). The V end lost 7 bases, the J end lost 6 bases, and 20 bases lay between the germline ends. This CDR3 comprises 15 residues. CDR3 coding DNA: TGTGCCAGTACCATCGGGGCCGGGACGGTCGATACGCAGTATTTT. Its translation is CASTIGAGTVDTQYF.

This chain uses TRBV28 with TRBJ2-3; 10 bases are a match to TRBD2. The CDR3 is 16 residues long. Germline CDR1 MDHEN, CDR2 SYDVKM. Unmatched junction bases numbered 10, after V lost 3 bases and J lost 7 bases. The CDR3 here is CASSFLSSGSVNTQYF. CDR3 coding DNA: TGTGCCAGCAGTTTCTTATCTAGCGGGAGTGTAAATACGCAGTATTTT. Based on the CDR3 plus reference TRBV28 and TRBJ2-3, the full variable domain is DVKVTQSSRYLVKRTGEKVFLECVQDMDHENMFWYRQDPGLGLRLIYFSYDVKMKEKGDIPEGYSVSREKKERFSLILESASTNQTSMYLCASSFLSSGSVNTQYFGPGTRLTVL.

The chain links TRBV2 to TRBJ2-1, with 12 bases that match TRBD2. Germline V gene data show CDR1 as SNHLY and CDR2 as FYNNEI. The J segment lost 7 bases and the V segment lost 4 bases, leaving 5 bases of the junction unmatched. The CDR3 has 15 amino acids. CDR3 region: CASSAETSGGNEQFF. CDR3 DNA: TGTGCCAGCAGTGCCGAGACTAGCGGGGGAAATGAGCAGTTCTTC.

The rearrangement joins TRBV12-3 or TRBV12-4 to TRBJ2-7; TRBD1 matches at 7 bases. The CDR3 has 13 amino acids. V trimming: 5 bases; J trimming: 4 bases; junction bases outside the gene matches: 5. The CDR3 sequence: CASSPDRSYEQYF. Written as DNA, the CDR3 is TGTGCCAGCAGTCCGGACAGGTCGTACGAGCAGTACTTC.